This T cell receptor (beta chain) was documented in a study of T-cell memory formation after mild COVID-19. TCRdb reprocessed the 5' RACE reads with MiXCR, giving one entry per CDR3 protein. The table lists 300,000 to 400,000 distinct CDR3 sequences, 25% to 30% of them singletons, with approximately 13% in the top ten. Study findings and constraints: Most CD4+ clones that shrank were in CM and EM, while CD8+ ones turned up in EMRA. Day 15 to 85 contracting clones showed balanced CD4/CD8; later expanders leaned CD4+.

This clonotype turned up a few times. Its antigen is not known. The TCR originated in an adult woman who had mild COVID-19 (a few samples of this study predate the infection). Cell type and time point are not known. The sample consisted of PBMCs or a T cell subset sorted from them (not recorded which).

CDR3 sequence: CASSLYFRSYNEQFF. As DNA, the CDR3 is TGCGCCAGCAGCTTGTATTTTCGCTCCTACAATGAGCAGTTCTTC. The chain uses TRBV5-1 and TRBJ2-1; no firm D call. Trimming stripped 1 base from V and 0 bases from J, with 8 bases between. The CDR3 contains 15 residues. Germline V CDR1 and CDR2: SGHRS, YFSETQ. The variable domain in full, with the rest retrieved from reference TRBV5-1 and TRBJ2-1, is KAGVTQTPRYLIKTRGQQVTLSCSPISGHRSVSWYQQTPGQGLQFLFEYFSETQRNKGNFPGRFSGRQFSNSRSEMNVSTLELGDSALYLCASSLYFRSYNEQFFGPGTRLTVL.